This T cell receptor (beta chain) was sequenced in a study of human T cells and chemical hapten exposure. Time point specified: healthy volunteer bleed at 2 weeks. The template was total RNA from unfractionated whole blood. This clonotype has just a few counts. V gave up 6 bases and J gave up 6 bases; unmatched junction bases: 7. There are 14 residues in the CDR3. The study used a library that attached unique molecular identifiers to individual cDNA molecules. TCRdb re-derived calls from the RACE reads in MiXCR, one entry per CDR3 protein. The table lists about 47,000 distinct CDR3 sequences, around 4.5% of them singletons.

The chain combines TRBV12-3 or TRBV12-4 with TRBJ2-7, with 11 bases that match TRBD2. Sequencing was done on a sample of whole blood. The sequence derives from a human donor in good health. Some clones in this sample may be carry-over from other donors' samples. Written as DNA, the CDR3 is TGTGCCAGCAGCTTTAGCGGGAGGGCCGCCGAGCAGTACTTC. It translates to CASSFSGRAAEQYF.